This T cell receptor beta chain emerged from a study of blood T cell repertoires in COVID-19. The wider study: Some COVID-19 samples were acute and others convalescent; all came from the United States, Italy and Spain.

J gave up 5 bases and V 6 bases, and 17 bases lay outside the gene matches. Germline lookup yields CDR1 MNHEY and CDR2 SMNVEV (reference sequence). The CDR3 sequence is 18 residues long. Residents of under 25 US areas, aged 18 to 89 years, made up the participants. Cohort 3 donors were reported recovered after two negative PCRs, clearance, or symptom resolution. In the source study's methods: For nucleated cells, counts were estimated from reference gene primer amplification. Only in-frame clones appear in the TCRdb table, and some are missing; sequencing was by immunoSEQ multiplex PCR. V and J calls and clone size are given by that table; D and trimming were obtained from the DNA. The table lists roughly 400,000 clones, roughly 90% of them singletons.

Specimen: PBMCs or T cells enriched from blood (not recorded which). The TCR sequence derives from a woman in her 30s who had recovered from COVID-19. J is TRBJ2-7 and V is TRBV27, with TRBD2 matching over 12 bases. The CDR3 DNA sequence: TGTGCCAGCAGCCACCGCCCCCCCGGACTAGCGGGGATCAACGAGCAGTACTTC. Encoded protein: CASSHRPPGLAGINEQYF.